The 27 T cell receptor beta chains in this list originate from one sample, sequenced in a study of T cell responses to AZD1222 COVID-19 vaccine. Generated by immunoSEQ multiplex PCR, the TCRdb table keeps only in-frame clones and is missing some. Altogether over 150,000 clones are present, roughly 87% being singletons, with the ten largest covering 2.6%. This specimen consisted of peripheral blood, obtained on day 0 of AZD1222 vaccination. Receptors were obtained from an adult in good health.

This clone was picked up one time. The CDR3 spells CASISRTGATEQFF. CDR3 in DNA: TGTGCCAGCATTTCGCGGACTGGTGCAACTGAGCAGTTCTTC. This chain links TRBV27 with TRBJ2-1, with TRBD2 as a possible D gene (5 bases). V was shortened by 7 bases and J by 9 bases, with 19 bases between the two germline ends. CDR3 size: 14 residues. The germline gives CDR1 MNHEY, CDR2 SMNVEV (reference sequence).

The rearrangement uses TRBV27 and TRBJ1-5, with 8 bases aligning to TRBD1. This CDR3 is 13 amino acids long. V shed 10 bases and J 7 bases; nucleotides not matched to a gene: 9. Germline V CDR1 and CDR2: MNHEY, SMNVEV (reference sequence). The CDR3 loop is CATAGQGGQPQHF. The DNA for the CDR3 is TGTGCCACCGCCGGACAGGGCGGGCAGCCCCAGCATTTT.

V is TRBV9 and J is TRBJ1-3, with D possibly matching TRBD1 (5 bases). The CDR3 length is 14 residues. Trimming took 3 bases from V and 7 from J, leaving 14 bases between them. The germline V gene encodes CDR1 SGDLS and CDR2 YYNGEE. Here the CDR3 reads CASSAGGIGNTIYF. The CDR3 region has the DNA TGTGCCAGCAGCGCTGGGGGGATAGGGAACACCATATATTTT.

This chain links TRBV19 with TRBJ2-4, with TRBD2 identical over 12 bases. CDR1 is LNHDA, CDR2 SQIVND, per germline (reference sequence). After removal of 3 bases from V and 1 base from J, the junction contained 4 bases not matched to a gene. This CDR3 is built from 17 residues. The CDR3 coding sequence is TGTGCCAGTAGTATGCTAGCGGGAGGGAGGGCCAAAAACATTCAGTACTTC. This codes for CASSMLAGGRAKNIQYF.

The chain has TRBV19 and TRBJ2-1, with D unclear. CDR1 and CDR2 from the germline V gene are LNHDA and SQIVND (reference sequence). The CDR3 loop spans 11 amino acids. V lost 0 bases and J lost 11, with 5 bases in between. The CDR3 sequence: CASSIERKQFF. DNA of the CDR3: TGTGCCAGTAGTATAGAGAGAAAGCAGTTCTTC. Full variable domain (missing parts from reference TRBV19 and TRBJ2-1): DGGITQSPKYLFRKEGQNVTLSCEQNLNHDAMYWYRQDPGQGLRLIYYSQIVNDFQKGDIAEGYSVSREKKESFPLTVTSAQKNPTAFYLCASSIERKQFFGPGTRLTVL.

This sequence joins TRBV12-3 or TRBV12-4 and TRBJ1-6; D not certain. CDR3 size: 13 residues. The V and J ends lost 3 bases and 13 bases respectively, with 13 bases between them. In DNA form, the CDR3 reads TGTGCCAGCAGTTTCGGACCCTCAGGTCCCCTCCACTTT. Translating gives CASSFGPSGPLHF.

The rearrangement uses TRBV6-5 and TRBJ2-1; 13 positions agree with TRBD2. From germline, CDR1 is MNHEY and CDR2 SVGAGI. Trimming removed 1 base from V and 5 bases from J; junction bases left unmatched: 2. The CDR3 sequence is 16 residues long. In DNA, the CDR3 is TGTGCCAGCAGTTACTACGGACTAGCGGGGGACAATGAGCAGTTCTTC. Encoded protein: CASSYYGLAGDNEQFF.

DNA for the CDR3: TGTGCCAGCAGCTTAAGCGGGATTAGCACAGATACGCAGTATTTT. Protein sequence: CASSLSGISTDTQYF. The chain has TRBV7-3 and TRBJ2-3, with D possibly matching TRBD2 (6 bases). CDR3 length equals 15 residues. CDR1 and CDR2 from the germline V gene are SGHTA and FQGTGA. V was pared by 1 base and J by 0 bases, with 8 bases between.

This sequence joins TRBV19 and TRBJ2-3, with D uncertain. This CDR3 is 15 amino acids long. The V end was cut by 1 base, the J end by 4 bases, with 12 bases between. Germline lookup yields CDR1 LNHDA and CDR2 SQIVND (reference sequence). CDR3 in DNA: TGTGCCAGTAGTATAGGTAGTGCGTCAGCAGATACGCAGTATTTT. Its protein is CASSIGSASADTQYF.

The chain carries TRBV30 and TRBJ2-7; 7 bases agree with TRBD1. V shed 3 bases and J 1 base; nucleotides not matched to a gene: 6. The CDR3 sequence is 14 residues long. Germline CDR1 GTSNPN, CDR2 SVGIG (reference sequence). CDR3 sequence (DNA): TGTGCCTGGAGGACACAGGGGTATTCCTACGAGCAGTACTTC. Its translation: CAWRTQGYSYEQYF.

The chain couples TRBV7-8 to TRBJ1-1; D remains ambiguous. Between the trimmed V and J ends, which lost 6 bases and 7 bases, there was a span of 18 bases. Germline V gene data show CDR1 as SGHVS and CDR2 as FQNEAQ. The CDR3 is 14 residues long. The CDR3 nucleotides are TGTGCCAGCAGTCCAAGCGGTGAACACGGTGAAGCTTTCTTT. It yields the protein CASSPSGEHGEAFF.

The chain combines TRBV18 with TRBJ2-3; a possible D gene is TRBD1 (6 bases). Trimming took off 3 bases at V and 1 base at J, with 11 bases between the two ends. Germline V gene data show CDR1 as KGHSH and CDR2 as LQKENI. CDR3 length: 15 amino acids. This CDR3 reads CASSPSKGGTDTQYF. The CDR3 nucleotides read TGTGCCAGCTCACCGTCGAAGGGGGGCACAGATACGCAGTATTTT.

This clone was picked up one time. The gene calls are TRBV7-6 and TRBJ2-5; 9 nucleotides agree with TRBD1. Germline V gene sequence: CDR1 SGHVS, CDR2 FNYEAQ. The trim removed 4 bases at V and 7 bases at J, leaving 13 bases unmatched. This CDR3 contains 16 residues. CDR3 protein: CASSSITGTGSGTQYF. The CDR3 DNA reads TGTGCCAGCAGCTCTATAACCGGGACAGGGAGTGGGACCCAGTACTTC.

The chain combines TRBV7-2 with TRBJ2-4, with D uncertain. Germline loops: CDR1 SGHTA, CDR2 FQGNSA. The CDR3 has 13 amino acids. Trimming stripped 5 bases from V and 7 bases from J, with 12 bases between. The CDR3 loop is CASSVDSDNIQYF. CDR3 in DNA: TGTGCCAGCAGCGTCGACTCGGATAACATTCAGTACTTC.

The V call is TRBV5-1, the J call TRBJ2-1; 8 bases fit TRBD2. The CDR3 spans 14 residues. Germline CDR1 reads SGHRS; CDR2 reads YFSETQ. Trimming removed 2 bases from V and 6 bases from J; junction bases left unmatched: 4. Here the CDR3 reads CASSLAGVTNEQFF. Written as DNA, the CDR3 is TGCGCCAGCAGCTTAGCGGGAGTAACCAATGAGCAGTTCTTC.

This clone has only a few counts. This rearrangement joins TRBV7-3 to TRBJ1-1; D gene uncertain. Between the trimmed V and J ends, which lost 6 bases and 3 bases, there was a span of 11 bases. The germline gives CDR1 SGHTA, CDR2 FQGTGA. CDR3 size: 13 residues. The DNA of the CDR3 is TGTGCCAGCAGTCATGACGGTTACACTGAAGCTTTCTTT. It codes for CASSHDGYTEAFF.

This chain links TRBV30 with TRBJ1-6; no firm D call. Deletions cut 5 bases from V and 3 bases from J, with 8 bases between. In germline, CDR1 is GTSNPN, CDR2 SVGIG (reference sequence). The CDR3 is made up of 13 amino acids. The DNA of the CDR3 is TGTGCCTGGTCGGTGAACTATAATTCACCCCTCCACTTT. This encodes CAWSVNYNSPLHF.

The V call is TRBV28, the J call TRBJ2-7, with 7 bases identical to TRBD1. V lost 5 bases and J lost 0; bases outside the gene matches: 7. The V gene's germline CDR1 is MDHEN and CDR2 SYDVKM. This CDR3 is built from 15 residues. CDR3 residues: CASSNRAGGSYEQYF. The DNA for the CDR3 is TGTGCCAGCAGTAACAGGGCAGGGGGCTCCTACGAGCAGTACTTC.

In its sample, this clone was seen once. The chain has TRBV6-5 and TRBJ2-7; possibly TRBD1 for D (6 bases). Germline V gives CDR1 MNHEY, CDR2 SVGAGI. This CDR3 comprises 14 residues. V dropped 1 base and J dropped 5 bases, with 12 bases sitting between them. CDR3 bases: TGTGCCAGCAGTTACTTACATACAGGGCACGAGCAGTACTTC. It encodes CASSYLHTGHEQYF.

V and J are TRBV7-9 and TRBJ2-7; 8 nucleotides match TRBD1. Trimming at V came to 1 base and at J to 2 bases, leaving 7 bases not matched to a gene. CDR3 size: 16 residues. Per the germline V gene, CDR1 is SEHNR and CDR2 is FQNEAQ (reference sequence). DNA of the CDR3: TGTGCCAGCAGCTTAGAGGTTGGCAGGGGGCCCTACGAGCAGTACTTC. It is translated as CASSLEVGRGPYEQYF. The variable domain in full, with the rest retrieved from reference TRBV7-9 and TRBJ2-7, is DTGVSQNPRHKITKRGQNVTFRCDPISEHNRLYWYRQTLGQGPEFLTYFQNEAQLEKSRLLSDRFSAERPKGSFSTLEIQRTEQGDSAMYLCASSLEVGRGPYEQYFGPGTRLTVT.

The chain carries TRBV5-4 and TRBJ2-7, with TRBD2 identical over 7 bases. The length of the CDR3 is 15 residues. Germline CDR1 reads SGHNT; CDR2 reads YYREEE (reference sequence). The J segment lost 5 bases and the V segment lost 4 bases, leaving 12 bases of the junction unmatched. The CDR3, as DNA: TGTGCCAGCAGCCACCCCGGGGGGAATCGTAACGAGCAGTACTTC. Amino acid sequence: CASSHPGGNRNEQYF.

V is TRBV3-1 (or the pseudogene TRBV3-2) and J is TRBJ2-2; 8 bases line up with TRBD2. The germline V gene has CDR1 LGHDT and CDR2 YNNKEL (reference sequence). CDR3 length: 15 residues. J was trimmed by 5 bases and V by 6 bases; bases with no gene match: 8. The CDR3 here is CASRNSGGGTGELFF. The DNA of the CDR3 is TGTGCCAGCAGGAACAGCGGGGGAGGGACCGGGGAGCTGTTTTTT.

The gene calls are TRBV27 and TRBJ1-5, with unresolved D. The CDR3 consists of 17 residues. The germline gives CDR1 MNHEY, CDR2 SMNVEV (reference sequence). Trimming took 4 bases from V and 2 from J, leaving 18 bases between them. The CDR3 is CASSSKGPMMGNQPQHF. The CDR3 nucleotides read TGTGCCAGCAGTTCCAAAGGACCGATGATGGGCAATCAGCCCCAGCATTTT.

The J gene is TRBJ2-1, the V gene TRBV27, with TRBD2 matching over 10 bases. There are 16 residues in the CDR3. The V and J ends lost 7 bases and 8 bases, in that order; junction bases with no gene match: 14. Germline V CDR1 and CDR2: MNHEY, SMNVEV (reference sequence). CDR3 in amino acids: CASIRFPSGSTDEQFF. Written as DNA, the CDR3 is TGTGCCAGCATCCGATTCCCTAGCGGGAGTACGGATGAGCAGTTCTTC.

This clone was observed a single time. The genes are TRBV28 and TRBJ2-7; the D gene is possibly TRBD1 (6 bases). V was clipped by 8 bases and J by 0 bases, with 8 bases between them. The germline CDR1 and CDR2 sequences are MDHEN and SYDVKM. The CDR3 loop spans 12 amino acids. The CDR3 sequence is CASRDTSYEQYF. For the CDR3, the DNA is TGTGCCAGCCGGGACACCTCCTACGAGCAGTACTTC.

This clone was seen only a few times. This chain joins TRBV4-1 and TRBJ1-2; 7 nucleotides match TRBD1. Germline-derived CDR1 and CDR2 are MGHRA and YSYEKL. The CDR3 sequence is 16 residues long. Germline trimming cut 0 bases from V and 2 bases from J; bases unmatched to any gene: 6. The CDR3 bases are TGCGCCAGCAGCCAAGAGTATACGGGACAGAACTATGGCTACACCTTC. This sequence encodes CASSQEYTGQNYGYTF.

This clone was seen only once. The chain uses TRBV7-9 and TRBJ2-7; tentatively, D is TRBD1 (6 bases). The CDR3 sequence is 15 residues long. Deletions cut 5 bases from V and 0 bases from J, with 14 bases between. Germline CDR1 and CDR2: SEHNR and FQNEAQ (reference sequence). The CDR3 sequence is CASSRPGVHSYEQYF. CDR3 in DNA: TGTGCCAGCAGCCGCCCAGGGGTTCACTCCTACGAGCAGTACTTC.